A single sample is the source of the 9 T cell receptor beta chains below, sequenced in a study of OX40 agonist ivuxolimab in advanced cancers. TCRdb's table, derived via immunoSEQ multiplex PCR, lists solely in-frame clones and lacks some. The sample holds 52,000 or so clones, approximately 93% seen once. The sample here was CD4+ or CD8+ T cells sorted from blood, taken in a trial of the OX40 agonist ivuxolimab. The receptors were gathered from an adult with an advanced solid tumor such as melanoma, head and neck, liver or kidney cancer.

The chain carries TRBV7-9 and TRBJ1-2, with no clear D. There are 14 residues in the CDR3. Germline CDR1 reads SEHNR; CDR2 reads FQNEAQ (reference sequence). Trimming removed 5 bases at V and 6 bases at J, with 16 bases between. The CDR3 protein is CASSQPAEIHGYTF. The CDR3 DNA is TGTGCCAGCAGCCAGCCGGCCGAAATCCATGGCTACACCTTC.

This clone was counted once. The V call is TRBV9, the J call TRBJ1-2; possibly TRBD1 for D (5 bases). Germline V CDR1 and CDR2: SGDLS, YYNGEE. The V and J ends lost 0 bases and 8 bases respectively, with 14 bases between them. The CDR3 contains 14 residues. CDR3 sequence (DNA): TGTGCCAGCAGCGTAGGGGGGGATGGCTACGGCTACACCTTC. It codes for CASSVGGDGYGYTF.

This chain uses TRBV5-4 with TRBJ1-2, with TRBD1 matching 8 bases. Germline CDR1 is SGHNT and CDR2 is YYREEE (reference sequence). The CDR3 contains 18 residues. The V segment lost 4 bases and the J segment 2 bases; nucleotides outside the gene matches: 16. The CDR3 loop reads CASSAPTGDGQGNYGYTF. The CDR3 DNA reads as TGTGCCAGCAGCGCCCCGACCGGGGATGGACAGGGCAACTATGGCTACACCTTC.

V gene TRBV6-5 combines with J gene TRBJ2-2, with a tentative D call TRBD1 (6 bases). The length of the CDR3 is 14 residues. The V gene's germline CDR1 is MNHEY and CDR2 SVGAGI. Trimming took off 5 bases at V and 3 bases at J, with 10 bases between the two ends. CDR3 residues: CASSNRVDTGELFF. CDR3 nucleotide sequence: TGTGCCAGCAGTAACAGGGTCGACACCGGGGAGCTGTTTTTT.

This clone was observed once. The chain recombines TRBV27 with TRBJ2-1, with 11 bases aligning to TRBD2. Germline V gene lookup returns CDR1 MNHEY and CDR2 SMNVEV (reference sequence). Trimming removed 5 bases from V and 10 bases from J; junction bases left unmatched: 4. The CDR3 is 13 amino acids. The CDR3, as DNA: TGTGCCAGCAGTCTTCGACTAGCGGGGGAGCAGTTCTTC. Amino acid sequence: CASSLRLAGEQFF.

V is TRBV9 and J is TRBJ2-2; 12 bases fit TRBD2. There are 17 residues in the CDR3. J gave up 4 bases and V 4 bases, and 8 bases lay outside the gene matches. Germline CDR1 reads SGDLS; CDR2 reads YYNGEE. The CDR3 is CASSPRLAGAITGELFF. CDR3 DNA: TGTGCCAGCAGCCCCAGACTAGCGGGAGCCATCACCGGGGAGCTGTTTTTT.

The gene calls are TRBV28 and TRBJ1-2; 8 bases fit TRBD1. V lost 6 bases to trimming and J lost 4 bases; unmatched junction nucleotides: 13. Germline CDR1 MDHEN, CDR2 SYDVKM. This CDR3 spans 16 amino acids. CDR3 nucleotides: TGTGCCAGCAGCTCGCGCAGGGGGCTCGGTTTCTATGGCTACACCTTC. Encoded protein: CASSSRRGLGFYGYTF.

The V and J genes are TRBV28 and TRBJ1-6, with D possibly matching TRBD1 (5 bases). Germline V gene data show CDR1 as MDHEN and CDR2 as SYDVKM. The CDR3 loop spans 14 amino acids. The germline V and J ends were trimmed by 8 bases and 9 bases, with 17 bases remaining between them. The CDR3 bases are TGTGCCAGCGGAATACAGGACCTGGGTTCACCCCTCCACTTT. It is translated as CASGIQDLGSPLHF.

The chain combines TRBV7-2 with TRBJ2-7, with 7 bases identical to TRBD1. Germline-derived CDR1 and CDR2 are SGHTA and FQGNSA. The V and J ends lost 2 bases and 7 bases, in that order; junction bases with no gene match: 5. This CDR3 is 13 amino acids long. CDR3 sequence (DNA): TGTGCCAGCAGCTTACGACAGGGTGGTGAGCAGTACTTC. Amino acid sequence: CASSLRQGGEQYF.